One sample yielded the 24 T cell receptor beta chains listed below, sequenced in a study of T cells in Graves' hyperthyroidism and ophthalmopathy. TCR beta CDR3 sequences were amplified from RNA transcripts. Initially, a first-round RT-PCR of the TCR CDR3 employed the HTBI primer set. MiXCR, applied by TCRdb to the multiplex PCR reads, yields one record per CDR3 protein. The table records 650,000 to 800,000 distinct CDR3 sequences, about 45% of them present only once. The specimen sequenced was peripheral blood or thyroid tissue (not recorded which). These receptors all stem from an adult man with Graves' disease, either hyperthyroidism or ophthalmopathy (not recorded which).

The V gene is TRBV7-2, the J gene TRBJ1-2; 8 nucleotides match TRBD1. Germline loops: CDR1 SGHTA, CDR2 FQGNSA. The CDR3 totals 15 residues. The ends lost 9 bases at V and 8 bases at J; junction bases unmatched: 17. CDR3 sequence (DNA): TGTGCCAGTAGTATTGGCCAGGGGGCCCCGCGGGGCTACACCTTC. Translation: CASSIGQGAPRGYTF.

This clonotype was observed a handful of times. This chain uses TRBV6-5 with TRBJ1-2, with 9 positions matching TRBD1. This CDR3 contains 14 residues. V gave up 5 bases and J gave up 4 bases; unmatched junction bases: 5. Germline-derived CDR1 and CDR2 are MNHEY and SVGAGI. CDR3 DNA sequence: TGTGCCAGCAGTCAGCCGGGACAGGGCTATGGCTACACCTTC. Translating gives CASSQPGQGYGYTF.

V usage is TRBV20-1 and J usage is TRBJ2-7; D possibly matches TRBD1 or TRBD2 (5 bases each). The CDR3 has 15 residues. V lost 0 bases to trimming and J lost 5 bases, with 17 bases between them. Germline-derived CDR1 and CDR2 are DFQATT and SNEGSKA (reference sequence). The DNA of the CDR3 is TGCAGTGCTAGAGAGGGGGTGGGGTCGGTAGACGAGCAGTACTTC. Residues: CSAREGVGSVDEQYF.

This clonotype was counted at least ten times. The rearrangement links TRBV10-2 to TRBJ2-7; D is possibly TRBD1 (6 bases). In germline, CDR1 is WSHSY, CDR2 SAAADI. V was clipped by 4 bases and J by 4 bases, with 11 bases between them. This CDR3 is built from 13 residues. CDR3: CASSGDRRYEQYF. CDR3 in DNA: TGCGCCAGCAGTGGAGACAGGAGGTACGAGCAGTACTTC.

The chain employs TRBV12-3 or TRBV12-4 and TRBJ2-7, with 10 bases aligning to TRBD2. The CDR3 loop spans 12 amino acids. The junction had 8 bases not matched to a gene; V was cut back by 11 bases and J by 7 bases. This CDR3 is CAGLAGVGEQYF. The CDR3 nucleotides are TGTGCCGGGCTAGCGGGAGTCGGGGAGCAGTACTTC.

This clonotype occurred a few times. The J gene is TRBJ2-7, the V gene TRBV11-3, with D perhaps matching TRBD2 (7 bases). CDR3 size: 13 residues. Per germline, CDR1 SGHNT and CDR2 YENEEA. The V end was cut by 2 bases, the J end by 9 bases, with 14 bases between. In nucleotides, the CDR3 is TGTGCCAGCAGCTTAAAAGGGGGGGTTGCGCAGTACTTC. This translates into CASSLKGGVAQYF.

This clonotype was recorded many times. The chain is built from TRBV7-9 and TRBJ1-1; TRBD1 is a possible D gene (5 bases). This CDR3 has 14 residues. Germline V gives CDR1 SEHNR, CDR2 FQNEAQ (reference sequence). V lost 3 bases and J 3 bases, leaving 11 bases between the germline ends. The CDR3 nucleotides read TGTGCCAGCAGCTTCCGGGACGCACACACTGAAGCTTTCTTT. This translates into CASSFRDAHTEAFF.

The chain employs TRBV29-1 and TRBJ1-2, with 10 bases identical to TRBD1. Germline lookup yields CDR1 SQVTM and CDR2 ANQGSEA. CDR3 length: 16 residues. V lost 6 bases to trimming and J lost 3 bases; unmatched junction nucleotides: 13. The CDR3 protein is CSVPPPGTGVDYGYTF. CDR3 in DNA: TGCAGCGTGCCCCCGCCCGGGACAGGGGTTGACTATGGCTACACCTTC. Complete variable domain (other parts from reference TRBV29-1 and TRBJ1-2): SAVISQKPSRDICQRGTSLTIQCQVDSQVTMMFWYRQQPGQSLTLIATANQGSEATYESGFVIDKFPISRPNLTFSTLTVSNMSPEDSSIYLCSVPPPGTGVDYGYTFGSGTRLTVV.

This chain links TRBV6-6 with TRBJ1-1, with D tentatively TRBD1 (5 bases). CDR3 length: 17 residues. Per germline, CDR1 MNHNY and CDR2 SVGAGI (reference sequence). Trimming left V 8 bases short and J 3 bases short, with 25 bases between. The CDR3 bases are TGTGCCAGCTATCAGCAGGGATGGGGTATCGGGCACACTGAAGCTTTCTTT. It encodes CASYQQGWGIGHTEAFF.

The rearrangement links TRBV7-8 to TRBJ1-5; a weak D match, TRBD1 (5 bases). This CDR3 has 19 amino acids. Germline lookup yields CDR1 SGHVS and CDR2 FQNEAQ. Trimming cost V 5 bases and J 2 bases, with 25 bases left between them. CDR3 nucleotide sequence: TGTGCCAGCAGCCAAGAGGGGTCCGGTCCTCTAAGCGGCAATCAGCCCCAGCATTTT. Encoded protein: CASSQEGSGPLSGNQPQHF.

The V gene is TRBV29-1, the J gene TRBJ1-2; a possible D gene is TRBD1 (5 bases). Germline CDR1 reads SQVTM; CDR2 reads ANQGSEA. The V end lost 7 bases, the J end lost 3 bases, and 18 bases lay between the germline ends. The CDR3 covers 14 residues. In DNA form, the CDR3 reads TGCAGCGCCGGGTCGGGGGGTATGGACTATGGCTACACCTTC. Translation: CSAGSGGMDYGYTF.

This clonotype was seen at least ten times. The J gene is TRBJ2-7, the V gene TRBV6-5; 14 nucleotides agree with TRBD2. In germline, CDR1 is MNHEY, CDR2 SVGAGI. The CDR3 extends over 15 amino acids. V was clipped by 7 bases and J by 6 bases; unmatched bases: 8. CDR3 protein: CASIKRGTSGSEQYF. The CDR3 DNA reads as TGTGCCAGCATCAAACGGGGGACTAGCGGGAGCGAGCAGTACTTC.

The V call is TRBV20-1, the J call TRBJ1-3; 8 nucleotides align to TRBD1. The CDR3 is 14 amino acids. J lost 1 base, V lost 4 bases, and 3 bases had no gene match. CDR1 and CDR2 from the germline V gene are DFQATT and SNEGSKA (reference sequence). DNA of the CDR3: TGCAGTGCTATAGACAGGGGATCTGGAAACACCATATATTTT. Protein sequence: CSAIDRGSGNTIYF.

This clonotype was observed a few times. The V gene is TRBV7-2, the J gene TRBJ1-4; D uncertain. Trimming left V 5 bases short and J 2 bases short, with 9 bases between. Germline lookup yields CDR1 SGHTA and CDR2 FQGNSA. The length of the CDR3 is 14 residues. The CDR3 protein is CASSQEPTNEKLFF. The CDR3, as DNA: TGTGCCAGCAGCCAAGAGCCGACTAATGAAAAACTGTTTTTT.

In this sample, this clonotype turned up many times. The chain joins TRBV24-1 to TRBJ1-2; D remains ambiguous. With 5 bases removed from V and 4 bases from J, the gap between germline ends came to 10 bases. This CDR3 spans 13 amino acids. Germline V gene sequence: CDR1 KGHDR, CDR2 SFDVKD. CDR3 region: CATSVSWAYGYTF. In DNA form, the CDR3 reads TGTGCCACCAGTGTGTCCTGGGCCTATGGCTACACCTTC.

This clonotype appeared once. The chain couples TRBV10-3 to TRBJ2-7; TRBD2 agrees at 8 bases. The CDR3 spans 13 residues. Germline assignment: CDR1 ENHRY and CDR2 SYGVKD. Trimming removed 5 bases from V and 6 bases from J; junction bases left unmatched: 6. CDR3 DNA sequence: TGTGCCATCAGTCGGACTAGCCAAAGCGAGCAGTACTTC. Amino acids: CAISRTSQSEQYF.

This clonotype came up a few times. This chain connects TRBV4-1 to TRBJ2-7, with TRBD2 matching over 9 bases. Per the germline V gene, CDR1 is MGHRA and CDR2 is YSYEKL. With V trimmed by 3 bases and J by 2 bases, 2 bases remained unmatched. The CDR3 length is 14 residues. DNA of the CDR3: TGCGCCAGCAGCCACCGGACTAGCGCCTACGAGCAGTACTTC. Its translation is CASSHRTSAYEQYF.

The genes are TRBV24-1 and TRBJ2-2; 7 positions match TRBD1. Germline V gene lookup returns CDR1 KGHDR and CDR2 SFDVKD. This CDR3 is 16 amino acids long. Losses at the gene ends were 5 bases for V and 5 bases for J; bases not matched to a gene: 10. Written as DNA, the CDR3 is TGTGCCACCAGTGCCCCGAAGGGGGCAGGGACCGGGGAGCTGTTTTTT. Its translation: CATSAPKGAGTGELFF.

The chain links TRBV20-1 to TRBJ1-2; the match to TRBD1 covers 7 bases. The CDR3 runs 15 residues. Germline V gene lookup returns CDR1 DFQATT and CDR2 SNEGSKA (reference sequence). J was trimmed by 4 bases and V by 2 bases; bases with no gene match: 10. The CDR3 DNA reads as TGCAGTGCTAGACCCGGCCAGGGGGGGATCTATGGCTACACCTTC. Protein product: CSARPGQGGIYGYTF.

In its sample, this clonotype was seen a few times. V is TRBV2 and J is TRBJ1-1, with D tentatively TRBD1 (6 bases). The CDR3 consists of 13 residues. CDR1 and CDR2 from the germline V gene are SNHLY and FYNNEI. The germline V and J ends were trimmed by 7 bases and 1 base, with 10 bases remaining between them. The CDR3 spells CASNGQPNTEAFF. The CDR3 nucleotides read TGTGCCAGCAATGGACAGCCGAACACTGAAGCTTTCTTT.

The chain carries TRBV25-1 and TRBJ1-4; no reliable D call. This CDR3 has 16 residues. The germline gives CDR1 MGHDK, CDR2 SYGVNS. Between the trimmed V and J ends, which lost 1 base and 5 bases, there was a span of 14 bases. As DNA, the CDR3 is TGTGCCAGCAGTGAATGCCCCGGACGGACGAATGAAAAACTGTTTTTT. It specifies CASSECPGRTNEKLFF. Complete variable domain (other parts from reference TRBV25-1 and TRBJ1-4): EADIYQTPRYLVIGTGKKITLECSQTMGHDKMYWYQQDPGMELHLIHYSYGVNSTEKGDLSSESTVSRIRTEHFPLTLESARPSHTSQYLCASSECPGRTNEKLFFGSGTQLSVL.

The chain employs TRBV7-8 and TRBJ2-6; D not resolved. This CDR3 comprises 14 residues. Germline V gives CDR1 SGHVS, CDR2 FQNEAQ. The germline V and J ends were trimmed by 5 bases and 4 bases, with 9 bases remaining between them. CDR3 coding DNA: TGTGCCAGCAGCCGCGCTACAGGGGCCAACGTCCTGACTTTC. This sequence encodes CASSRATGANVLTF.

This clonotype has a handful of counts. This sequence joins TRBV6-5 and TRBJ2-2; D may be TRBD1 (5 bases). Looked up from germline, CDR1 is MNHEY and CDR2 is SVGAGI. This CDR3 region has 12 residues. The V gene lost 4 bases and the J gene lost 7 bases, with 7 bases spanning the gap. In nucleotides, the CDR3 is TGTGCCAGCAGTTTCCAGGGCGGGGAGCTGTTTTTT. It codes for CASSFQGGELFF.

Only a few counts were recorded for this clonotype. CDR3 bases: TGTGCCAGCAGCCCCCGGGGGGCAGAGACCCAGTACTTC. Protein sequence: CASSPRGAETQYF. This chain uses TRBV7-2 with TRBJ2-5, with D perhaps matching TRBD2 (7 bases). CDR3 size: 13 residues. Per the germline V gene, CDR1 is SGHTA and CDR2 is FQGNSA. V lost 5 bases, J lost 4 bases, and 11 bases lay in between.